This TCR beta chain stems from a study of T cells in localized non-small cell lung cancer. Per the germline V gene, CDR1 is MDHEN and CDR2 is SYDVKM. This CDR3 has 12 residues. As regards this clone: At one end the junction does not follow the germline gene, possibly because of a read error.

TCRdb's table, derived via immunoSEQ multiplex PCR, lists solely in-frame clones and lacks some. Seen here are 30,000 to 35,000 clones, 92% observed once, and the top ten hold 2.1%. This chain links TRBV28 with TRBJ1-1; TRBD1 is a possible D gene (5 bases). Sequenced here: peripheral blood, sampled before any cancer treatment. This TCR was sampled from a female donor of 60 years or more with stage I lung adenocarcinoma. CDR3: CAGRGRGRRLIF. CDR3 DNA: TGTGCCGGGAGAGGGAGGGGCCGCCGTTTGATCTTT.